These 16 T cell receptor beta chains originate from one sample sequenced in a study of blood T cells in healthy people across ages. A J-beta primer mix and a sample-barcoded 5' primer were used in a second PCR of about 7 to 12 cycles. TCRdb re-called the 5' RACE reads through MiXCR, storing one row per CDR3 protein. The table records 1.5 million to 2 million distinct CDR3 sequences, 40% to 55% of them present only once. Sequenced: blood. The receptors originated from a woman in her forties in good health.

V usage is TRBV5-1 and J usage is TRBJ1-1, with D uncertain. CDR1 is SGHRS, CDR2 YFSETQ, per germline. The CDR3 contains 13 residues. Trimming stripped 5 bases from V and 1 base from J, with 9 bases between. The CDR3 DNA reads TGCGCCAGCAGTTGGTGGGGGAACACTGAAGCTTTCTTT. This codes for CASSWWGNTEAFF.

This clonotype has a single count. This sequence joins TRBV7-9 and TRBJ1-1; D gene uncertain. V lost 5 bases and J lost 5, with 12 bases in between. Germline V gene data show CDR1 as SEHNR and CDR2 as FQNEAQ (reference sequence). The CDR3 contains 13 residues. The DNA for the CDR3 is TGTGCCAGCAGCCCGGTTGGTGGGACTGAAGCTTTCTTT. Residues: CASSPVGGTEAFF.

J is TRBJ2-3 and V is TRBV7-2; TRBD2 matches at 7 bases. CDR1 and CDR2 (germline): SGHTA, FQGNSA. The CDR3 has 15 residues. The ends lost 1 base at V and 5 bases at J; junction bases unmatched: 6. CDR3 residues: CASSLGEAGRDTQYF. The DNA for the CDR3 is TGTGCCAGCAGCTTAGGGGAAGCGGGGAGAGATACGCAGTATTTT.

The chain carries TRBV20-1 and TRBJ2-5, with D unresolved. The germline V gene encodes CDR1 DFQATT and CDR2 SNEGSKA (reference sequence). CDR3 size: 11 residues. The V end lost 0 bases, the J end lost 9 bases, and 8 bases lay between the germline ends. DNA for the CDR3: TGCAGTGCTAGAGATAGGGCGGCCCAGTACTTC. It is translated as CSARDRAAQYF.

The rearrangement joins TRBV28 to TRBJ2-3, with TRBD1 as a possible D gene (7 bases). V lost 6 bases and J 3 bases, leaving 19 bases between the germline ends. CDR3 size: 16 residues. The germline V gene encodes CDR1 MDHEN and CDR2 SYDVKM. The CDR3: CASRQEGARGTDTQYF. The CDR3 bases are TGTGCCAGCAGGCAGGAGGGGGCCCGGGGGACAGATACGCAGTATTTT.

Turning to this clonotype: This could be a read error, since a much larger clone is one nucleotide away. This sequence joins TRBV20-1 and TRBJ2-5; 7 bases agree with TRBD1. The germline CDR1 and CDR2 sequences are DFQATT and SNEGSKA (reference sequence). J gave up 4 bases and V 0 bases, and 2 bases lay outside the gene matches. The CDR3 covers 13 residues. The CDR3 nucleotides read TGCAGTGCTAGAGATCACAGGGGAGAGACCCAGTACTTC. Translated: CSARDHRGETQYF.

The CDR3 spells CASSSYSYQETQYF. The CDR3 DNA follows: TGTGCCAGCAGCTCATACAGCTACCAAGAGACCCAGTACTTC. This chain connects TRBV11-2 to TRBJ2-5; D gene ambiguous. CDR3 size: 14 residues. Germline CDR1 SGHAT, CDR2 FQNNGV. With 4 bases removed from V and 0 bases from J, the gap between germline ends came to 9 bases.

The chain combines TRBV11-2 with TRBJ2-5; 7 bases fit TRBD1. V shed 5 bases and J 2 bases; nucleotides not matched to a gene: 8. The CDR3 spans 15 residues. Germline CDR1 and CDR2: SGHAT and FQNNGV. The CDR3 DNA is TGTGCCAGCAGCCTGAACCCAGGGGGACAAGAGACCCAGTACTTC. It yields the protein CASSLNPGGQETQYF.

This rearrangement joins TRBV6-6 to TRBJ2-1, with 9 positions matching TRBD1. The length of the CDR3 is 15 residues. Germline-derived CDR1 and CDR2 are MNHNY and SVGAGI (reference sequence). With V trimmed by 2 bases and J by 5 bases, 4 bases remained unmatched. CDR3: CASSYPGTGNNEQFF. The CDR3 DNA reads TGTGCCAGCAGTTACCCCGGGACAGGGAACAATGAGCAGTTCTTC.

The genes are TRBV7-9 and TRBJ2-6; D is unresolved. The CDR3 extends over 13 amino acids. Germline loops: CDR1 SEHNR, CDR2 FQNEAQ (reference sequence). Trimming left V 4 bases short and J 16 bases short, with 17 bases between. The CDR3 DNA sequence: TGTGCCAGCAGCTCAGCATCCCCCGACACACTGACTTTC. Translating gives CASSSASPDTLTF.

This clonotype was counted between two and nine times. The chain links TRBV7-2 to TRBJ2-3; D is unclear. Trimming cost V 8 bases and J 2 bases, with 8 bases left between them. This CDR3 contains 12 residues. Germline-derived CDR1 and CDR2 are SGHTA and FQGNSA. CDR3 sequence reads: CASRKITDTQYF. The DNA for the CDR3 is TGTGCCAGCCGGAAAATCACAGATACGCAGTATTTT.

Comments on this clonotype: A much larger clone differs by one base, so this may be a read error. This chain connects TRBV6-2 or TRBV6-3 to TRBJ2-1; the D gene could be TRBD1 or TRBD2 (6 bases each). The J call is in doubt because the DNA end fits TRBJ2-7 better. This CDR3 has 15 residues. CDR1 is MNHEY and CDR2 is SVGEGT in the germline V gene. CDR3 bases: TGTGCCAGCAGTTACTCGGGGGGCTCCTACAATGAGCAGTACTTC. Translated, it gives CASSYSGGSYNEQYF.

The J gene is TRBJ2-1, the V gene TRBV5-6, with D possibly being TRBD2 (7 bases). CDR1 and CDR2 (germline): SGHDT, YYEEEE. Trimming took off 3 bases at V and 10 bases at J, with 23 bases between the two ends. CDR3 length equals 16 residues. The CDR3 region is CASSSSTGGLGREQFF. The CDR3, as DNA: TGTGCCAGCAGCTCCAGTACGGGGGGCCTCGGAAGGGAGCAGTTCTTC. Based on the CDR3 plus reference TRBV5-6 and TRBJ2-1, the full variable domain is DAGVTQSPTHLIKTRGQQVTLRCSPKSGHDTVSWYQQALGQGPQFIFQYYEEEERQRGNFPDRFSGHQFPNYSSELNVNALLLGDSALYLCASSSSTGGLGREQFFGPGTRLTVL.

The J gene is TRBJ2-1, the V gene TRBV18; D might be TRBD1 or TRBD2, each matching 7 bases. Trimming cost V 3 bases and J 5 bases, with 11 bases left between them. CDR1 is KGHSH and CDR2 is LQKENI in the germline V gene. This CDR3 spans 14 amino acids. The CDR3 spells CASSPQGGDNEQFF. The CDR3 nucleotides read TGTGCCAGCTCACCCCAGGGGGGGGACAATGAGCAGTTCTTC.

This CDR3 is CSARDHHSYEQYF. The DNA for the CDR3 is TGCAGTGCTAGAGATCATCACTCCTACGAGCAGTACTTC. The gene calls are TRBV20-1 and TRBJ2-7; D remains ambiguous. Germline CDR1 DFQATT, CDR2 SNEGSKA (reference sequence). CDR3 length: 13 amino acids. The germline V and J ends were trimmed by 0 bases and 0 bases, with 6 bases remaining between them.

V is TRBV2 and J is TRBJ2-4, with D perhaps matching TRBD1 (6 bases). The end of the DNA aligns better with TRBJ2-7, so the J call may be wrong. The germline gives CDR1 SNHLY, CDR2 FYNNEI. The CDR3 runs to 14 residues. The chain's CDR3 is CADRLGHLTYEQYF. The DNA of the CDR3 is TGTGCCGACCGATTGGGACACCTTACCTACGAGCAGTACTTC.